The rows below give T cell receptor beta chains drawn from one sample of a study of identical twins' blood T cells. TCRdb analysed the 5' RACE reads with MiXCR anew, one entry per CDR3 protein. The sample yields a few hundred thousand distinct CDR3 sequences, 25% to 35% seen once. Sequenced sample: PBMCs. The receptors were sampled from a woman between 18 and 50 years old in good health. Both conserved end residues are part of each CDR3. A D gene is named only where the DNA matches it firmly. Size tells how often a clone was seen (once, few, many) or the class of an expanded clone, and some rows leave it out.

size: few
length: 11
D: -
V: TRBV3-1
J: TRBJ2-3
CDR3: CASKQGDTQYF
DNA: TGTGCCAGCAAACAAGGGGATACGCAGTATTTT

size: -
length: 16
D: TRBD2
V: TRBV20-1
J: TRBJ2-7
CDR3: CSARDPASGDSYEQYF
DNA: TGCAGTGCTAGAGATCCGGCTAGCGGGGATTCCTACGAGCAGTACTTC

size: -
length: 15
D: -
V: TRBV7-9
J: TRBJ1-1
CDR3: CASSFPPGGHTEAFF
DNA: TGTGCCAGCAGCTTCCCGCCCGGCGGACACACTGAAGCTTTCTTT

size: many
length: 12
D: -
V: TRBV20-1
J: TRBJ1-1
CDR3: CSARQGNTEAFF
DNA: TGCAGTGCTAGACAGGGGAACACTGAAGCTTTCTTT

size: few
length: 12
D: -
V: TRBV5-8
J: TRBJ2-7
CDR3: CASSRVFTEQYF
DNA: TGTGCCAGCAGCCGAGTGTTCACGGAGCAGTACTTC

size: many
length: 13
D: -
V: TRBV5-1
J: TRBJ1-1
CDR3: CASSLAGNTEAFF
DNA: TGTGCCAGCAGCTTGGCAGGGAACACTGAAGCTTTCTTT

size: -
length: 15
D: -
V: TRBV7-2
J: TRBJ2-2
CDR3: CASSLVGTNTGELFF
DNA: TGTGCCAGCAGCTTAGTAGGAACGAACACCGGGGAGCTGTTTTTT

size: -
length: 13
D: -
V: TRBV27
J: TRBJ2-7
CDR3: CASSLGPRVEQYF
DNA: TGTGCCAGCAGCCTGGGACCAAGAGTAGAGCAGTACTTC

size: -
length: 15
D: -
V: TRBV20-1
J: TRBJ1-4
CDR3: CSASEAGSANEKLFF
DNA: TGCAGTGCTAGCGAGGCAGGGTCGGCTAATGAAAAACTGTTTTTT

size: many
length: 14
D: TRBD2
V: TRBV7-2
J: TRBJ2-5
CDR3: CASSPLAGVETQYF
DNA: TGTGCCAGCAGCCCTTTAGCGGGAGTGGAGACCCAGTACTTC

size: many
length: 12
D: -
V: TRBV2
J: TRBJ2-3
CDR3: CASRDDTDTQYF
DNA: TGTGCCAGCAGGGATGACACAGATACGCAGTATTTT

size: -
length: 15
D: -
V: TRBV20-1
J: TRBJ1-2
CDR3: CSARDPVGAMDGYTF
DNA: TGCAGTGCTAGAGATCCGGTAGGGGCGATGGATGGCTACACCTTC

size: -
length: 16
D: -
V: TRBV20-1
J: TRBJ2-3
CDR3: CSARDLPRVRTDTQYF
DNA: TGCAGTGCTAGAGATCTCCCCAGAGTCCGTACAGATACGCAGTATTTT

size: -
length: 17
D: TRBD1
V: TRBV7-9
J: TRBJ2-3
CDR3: CASSSQRTGGRLDTQYF
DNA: TGTGCCAGCAGCTCCCAACGGACAGGGGGCAGGTTAGATACGCAGTATTTT

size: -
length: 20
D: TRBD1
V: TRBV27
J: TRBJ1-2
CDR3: CASSPGPPGTGLRSAYGYTF
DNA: TGTGCCAGCAGTCCCGGGCCCCCCGGGACAGGGTTACGTAGCGCGTATGGCTACACCTTC

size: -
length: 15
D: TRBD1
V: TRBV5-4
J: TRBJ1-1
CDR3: CASSRRDRPNTEAFF
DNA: TGTGCCAGCAGCCGCAGGGACAGACCGAACACTGAAGCTTTCTTT

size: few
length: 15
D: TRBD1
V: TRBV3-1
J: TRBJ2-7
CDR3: CASSQPWTGTYEQYF
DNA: TGTGCCAGCAGCCAACCCTGGACAGGGACCTACGAGCAGTACTTC

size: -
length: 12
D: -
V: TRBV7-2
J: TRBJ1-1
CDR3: CASTSSVTEAFF
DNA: TGTGCCAGCACCAGCTCGGTGACTGAAGCTTTCTTT

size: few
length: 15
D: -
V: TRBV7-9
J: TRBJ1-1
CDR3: CASSLIWGGNTEAFF
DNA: TGTGCCAGCAGCTTAATATGGGGTGGGAACACTGAAGCTTTCTTT

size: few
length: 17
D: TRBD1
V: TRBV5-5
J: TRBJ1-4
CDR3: CASSQSGRGLENEKLFF
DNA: TGTGCCAGCAGCCAGTCAGGCAGGGGGCTAGAAAATGAAAAACTGTTTTTT

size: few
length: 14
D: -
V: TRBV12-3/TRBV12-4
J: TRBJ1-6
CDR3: CASSRLTANSPLHF
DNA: TGTGCCAGCAGTCGACTAACAGCTAATTCACCCCTCCACTTT

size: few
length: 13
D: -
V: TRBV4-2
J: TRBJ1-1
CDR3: CASRPNRDTEAFF
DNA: TGTGCCAGCAGACCTAACCGGGACACTGAAGCTTTCTTT